Each of the 22 T cell receptor beta chains below was sequenced from the same sample in a study of blood T cells in healthy people across ages. Alongside a J-beta primer mix, a sample-barcoded 5' primer served in a second PCR lasting about 7 to 11 cycles. MiXCR was run by TCRdb on the 5' RACE reads, yielding one entry per CDR3 protein. The table has approximately 1.5 million distinct CDR3 sequences, roughly a third seen once. The sample comprised blood. The source is a woman aged 25 to 39 in good health.

The chain joins TRBV7-2 to TRBJ1-1; D remains unclear. The V end lost 5 bases, the J end lost 0 bases, and 10 bases lay between the germline ends. Germline assignment: CDR1 SGHTA and CDR2 FQGNSA. The CDR3 extends over 14 amino acids. This chain's CDR3 is CASSRFWVNTEAFF. The CDR3 region has the DNA TGTGCCAGCAGCCGCTTTTGGGTGAACACTGAAGCTTTCTTT. Variable domain in full (rest from reference TRBV7-2 and TRBJ1-1): GAGVSQSPSNKVTEKGKDVELRCDPISGHTALYWYRQSLGQGLEFLIYFQGNSAPDKSGLPSDRFSAERTGGSVSTLTIQRTQQEDSAVYLCASSRFWVNTEAFFGQGTRLTVV.

In its sample, this clonotype was seen a few times. The chain employs TRBV2 and TRBJ1-1, with D uncertain. V was clipped by 7 bases and J by 1 base, with 10 bases between them. The CDR3 extends over 13 amino acids. Germline loops: CDR1 SNHLY, CDR2 FYNNEI. The CDR3 coding sequence is TGTGCCAGCAATCCCACCGGGAACACTGAAGCTTTCTTT. This translates into CASNPTGNTEAFF.

V and J are TRBV18 and TRBJ2-1; 11 bases line up with TRBD2. The length of the CDR3 is 17 residues. Germline CDR1 is KGHSH and CDR2 is LQKENI. The V segment lost 2 bases and the J segment 2 bases; nucleotides outside the gene matches: 5. This CDR3 reads CASSPELAGGAYNEQFF. The DNA for the CDR3 is TGTGCCAGCTCACCAGAATTAGCGGGAGGGGCCTACAATGAGCAGTTCTTC.

As for this clonotype: An end of the junction differs from the germline gene, which may be a read error. V and J are TRBV15 and TRBJ2-3; weak D call: TRBD1 (5 bases). CDR3 size: 17 residues. Germline CDR1 reads LNHNV; CDR2 reads YYDKDF (reference sequence). In DNA, the CDR3 is TGTGCCTCCAGCAGCCAGCCAAGACAGCTTAGCACAGATACGCAGTATTTT. Residues: CASSSQPRQLSTDTQYF.

The V call is TRBV6-6, the J call TRBJ2-5; 9 bases match TRBD1. J gave up 5 bases and V 2 bases, and 6 bases lay outside the gene matches. Germline V gene sequence: CDR1 MNHNY, CDR2 SVGAGI (reference sequence). The CDR3 totals 15 residues. The CDR3 here is CASSYADRGRETQYF. CDR3 sequence (DNA): TGTGCCAGCAGTTACGCGGACAGGGGTCGGGAGACCCAGTACTTC.

The chain employs TRBV20-1 and TRBJ2-1, with D unclear. Trimming removed 0 bases at V and 8 bases at J, with 14 bases between. Germline assignment: CDR1 DFQATT and CDR2 SNEGSKA (reference sequence). CDR3 length equals 14 residues. CDR3: CSARDNPGLDEQFF. CDR3 nucleotides: TGCAGTGCTAGAGATAATCCAGGTTTGGATGAGCAGTTCTTC.

There are a few counts of this clonotype. The V gene is TRBV27, the J gene TRBJ2-7; 12 nucleotides match TRBD2. This CDR3 region has 15 residues. Per the germline V gene, CDR1 is MNHEY and CDR2 is SMNVEV (reference sequence). After removal of 6 bases from V and 3 bases from J, the junction contained 6 bases not matched to a gene. CDR3 sequence: CASSIGLAGNYEQYF. CDR3 coding DNA: TGTGCCAGCAGCATCGGACTAGCGGGGAACTACGAGCAGTACTTC.

The chain employs TRBV24-1 and TRBJ2-3; the D call may be TRBD1 or TRBD2 (5 bases each). The V gene's germline CDR1 is KGHDR and CDR2 SFDVKD. Trimming cost V 2 bases and J 2 bases, with 16 bases left between them. The CDR3 consists of 17 residues. The CDR3 loop is CATSDSTGTVNTDTQYF. In nucleotides, the CDR3 is TGTGCCACCAGTGATTCCACCGGGACCGTGAACACAGATACGCAGTATTTT.

This clonotype appeared a few times. The rearrangement uses TRBV20-1 and TRBJ1-6; possibly TRBD1 for D (6 bases). The germline gives CDR1 DFQATT, CDR2 SNEGSKA (reference sequence). This CDR3 is built from 13 residues. The V and J ends lost 7 bases and 6 bases respectively, with 13 bases between them. CDR3 bases: TGCAGTGTTGGGAGGGGGATTAATTCACCCCTCCACTTT. Its translation: CSVGRGINSPLHF.

The chain recombines TRBV7-2 with TRBJ1-1; the match to TRBD1 covers 11 bases. Unmatched junction bases numbered 3, after V lost 3 bases and J lost 6 bases. This CDR3 contains 14 residues. Germline V CDR1 and CDR2: SGHTA, FQGNSA. The CDR3 reads CASSLEGQGAEAFF. The DNA for the CDR3 is TGTGCCAGCAGCTTGGAGGGACAGGGGGCTGAAGCTTTCTTT.

This clonotype was detected only a few times. V gene TRBV15 combines with J gene TRBJ1-1; D remains ambiguous. Trimming removed 1 base from V and 4 bases from J, with 7 bases in between. This CDR3 is 13 amino acids long. The germline gives CDR1 LNHNV, CDR2 YYDKDF (reference sequence). CDR3 in DNA: TGTGCCACCAGCAGAGTTCAATCCACTGAAGCTTTCTTT. Protein sequence: CATSRVQSTEAFF.

This clonotype was picked up a small number of times. The chain uses TRBV7-7 and TRBJ2-5, with 8 positions matching TRBD1. The trim removed 5 bases at V and 3 bases at J, leaving 8 bases unmatched. Germline V gene lookup returns CDR1 SSHAT and CDR2 FNYEAQ (reference sequence). The CDR3 is made up of 15 amino acids. In DNA form, the CDR3 reads TGTGCCAGCAGCGTAAGACAGGGGCTGAAAGAGACCCAGTACTTC. It specifies CASSVRQGLKETQYF.

This clonotype has a handful of counts. The V gene is TRBV7-9, the J gene TRBJ2-5, with D uncertain. CDR3 length equals 14 residues. Germline V gives CDR1 SEHNR, CDR2 FQNEAQ (reference sequence). V dropped 1 base and J dropped 5 bases, with 11 bases sitting between them. As DNA, the CDR3 is TGTGCCAGCAGCTTAGGGGCGTCCCGGGAGACCCAGTACTTC. Translated, it gives CASSLGASRETQYF. The full variable domain, rest sourced from reference TRBV7-9 and TRBJ2-5, is DTGVSQNPRHKITKRGQNVTFRCDPISEHNRLYWYRQTLGQGPEFLTYFQNEAQLEKSRLLSDRFSAERPKGSFSTLEIQRTEQGDSAMYLCASSLGASRETQYFGPGTRLLVL.

This clonotype occurred a few times. The chain is built from TRBV28 and TRBJ1-2; D is undetermined. Germline values: CDR1 MDHEN, CDR2 SYDVKM. The CDR3 runs to 13 residues. Trimming took off 10 bases at V and 5 bases at J, with 17 bases between the two ends. The CDR3 loop reads CATRPDTRYGYTF. In nucleotides, the CDR3 is TGTGCCACCAGACCCGACACACGATATGGCTACACCTTC.

This clonotype has a handful of counts. The CDR3 is CASSSQNTDTQYF. Written as DNA, the CDR3 is TGCGCCAGCAGCTCCCAGAACACAGATACGCAGTATTTT. The chain is built from TRBV5-1 and TRBJ2-3; D is undetermined. The ends were cut back, 3 bases at V and 2 bases at J, with 7 bases in the middle. The V gene's germline CDR1 is SGHRS and CDR2 YFSETQ. The CDR3 spans 13 residues.

The table lists this clonotype with a few counts. This chain connects TRBV11-2 to TRBJ2-1; 12 bases are a match to TRBD2. Trimming at V came to 5 bases and at J to 0 bases, leaving 11 bases not matched to a gene. CDR1 SGHAT and CDR2 FQNNGV come from the germline V gene. This CDR3 has 19 amino acids. CDR3 nucleotide sequence: TGTGCCAGCAGCCCTAGTCGGACTAGCGGGGTACGCTCCTACAATGAGCAGTTCTTC. Amino acids: CASSPSRTSGVRSYNEQFF.

This clonotype was seen repeatedly, ten times or more. The rearrangement links TRBV7-3 to TRBJ2-1, with 8 positions matching TRBD1. CDR3 length: 15 amino acids. With V trimmed by 5 bases and J by 4 bases, 7 bases remained unmatched. Germline V gives CDR1 SGHTA, CDR2 FQGTGA. This CDR3 is CASSRTGQAYNEQFF. CDR3 nucleotide sequence: TGTGCCAGCAGCCGAACGGGACAGGCTTACAATGAGCAGTTCTTC.

This clonotype was seen ten or more times. This sequence joins TRBV4-2 and TRBJ2-3; no firm D call. This CDR3 spans 15 amino acids. Germline CDR1 is LGHNA and CDR2 is YNFKEQ. The V end was cut by 0 bases, the J end by 0 bases, with 7 bases between. The CDR3 bases are TGTGCCAGCAGCCAAGACTTGACAAGCACAGATACGCAGTATTTT. It encodes CASSQDLTSTDTQYF.

This clonotype has only a few counts. The V gene is TRBV28, the J gene TRBJ2-4; 7 bases match TRBD1. Germline assignment: CDR1 MDHEN and CDR2 SYDVKM. Trimming at V came to 6 bases and at J to 7 bases, leaving 15 bases not matched to a gene. CDR3 length: 16 amino acids. DNA of the CDR3: TGTGCCAGCAGCGTTAGCTCCGCGACAGGGTATAACATTCAGTACTTC. It specifies CASSVSSATGYNIQYF.

In its sample, this clonotype was seen a few times. The CDR3 nucleotides are TGTGCCAGCAGTCCAACTAGCGGGATCGCAGGGGAGCAGTACTTC. Encoded protein: CASSPTSGIAGEQYF. The V call is TRBV6-1, the J call TRBJ2-5, with 10 bases that match TRBD2. The trim removed 5 bases at V and 11 bases at J, leaving 14 bases unmatched. The germline CDR1 and CDR2 sequences are MNHNS and SASEGT. This CDR3 contains 15 residues.

V usage is TRBV4-1 and J usage is TRBJ2-1; TRBD2 matches at 9 bases. Germline V CDR1 and CDR2: MGHRA, YSYEKL. Germline trimming cut 5 bases from V and 4 bases from J; bases unmatched to any gene: 15. This CDR3 is 18 amino acids long. CDR3 nucleotide sequence: TGCGCCAGCAGCAAGCGGGAGGCCCCGAACGAAGGTTACAATGAGCAGTTCTTC. It is translated as CASSKREAPNEGYNEQFF.

The chain employs TRBV20-1 and TRBJ2-3; D gene unclear. The CDR3 length is 15 residues. Trimming shortened V by 4 bases and J by 2 bases, and 16 bases separated the two germline ends. CDR1 is DFQATT and CDR2 is SNEGSKA in the germline V gene (reference sequence). The CDR3 DNA sequence: TGCAGTGCTACATCGAGACCCCAAAACACAGATACGCAGTATTTT. It yields the protein CSATSRPQNTDTQYF.